The entry below gives a single TCR beta chain sequence along with its context. It lacks a known antigen. No per-base quality is available; no much larger clone lies one base away. This record belongs to a study of cytomegalovirus exposure and HLA in healthy donors (dated 2017 in TCRdb). About the study as a whole: In an earlier analysis of under 600 of the donors, less than 350 Gb of sequence data and approximately 100 million unique TCR beta sequences from roughly 180 million T cells were reported. The study profiled the T cell repertoires of hundreds of subjects by immunosequencing and related them to cytomegalovirus serostatus. Every discovery cohort repertoire had been produced on one sequencing platform. An earlier analysis of 587 of the donors used high-throughput TCR beta sequencing to judge whether each TCR beta V gene segment behaved as functional or pseudogenic. A handful of DR-DQ haplotypes were handled as single units for association and clustering because linkage in the cohort was strong. High-throughput TCR immunosequencing, statistical association of individual TCRs with disease status, and machine learning were combined to predict cytomegalovirus infection status. Among around 400 genotyped donors of the cohort, an average of roughly 230,000 unique TCR beta nucleotide sequences was sequenced per donor, of which about 18% were non-productive. The number of typed donors differed by locus: roughly 629-640 for A, B, C, DRB1 and DQB1; 522 for DQA1; 606 for DPA1; and roughly 450 for DPB1. A later analysis re-examined previously published TCR beta repertoires from just over 650 donors and added high-resolution HLA genotyping to investigate patterns of TCR occurrence. An early release covering 550 to 650 HLA-typed donors comprised about 310 gigabases of sequencing data and around 86 million unique TCR sequences. Genome-wide SNP genotypes for about three fifths of the roughly 670 donors were used in a later genetic analysis, which treated that subset as a discovery cohort. The study aimed to test whether cataloging public T cell receptors could reveal signatures of past pathogen exposure. Rather than using new phenotypic data, the later analysis identified candidate immune exposures from TCR beta sequences and from how often those sequences occurred across donors. The genetic ancestry cluster associated with self-reported Caucasian donors included about 81% of the roughly 400 genotyped donors. Donor age, sex, ethnicity and CMV serostatus were collected together with the repertoire data. Both class I and class II loci were covered by HLA typing, at four-digit resolution. A separate validation cohort of roughly 130 different subjects was used in addition to the approximately 670-subject first cohort.

Study-wide findings and limitations: This cohort had only TCR beta chains sequenced, and the lack of alpha or paired-chain data limited which features could be detected. HLA typing was unavailable for some donors at each locus, so association tests used only the typed subset. An association between a missense DCLRE1C variant and V-gene and J-gene trimming of TCR beta chains was found in a later genetic analysis and replicated in an independent cohort. Because counts were too low, 15 to 20 rarely observed V segments, including chromosome 9 orphons, were excluded from the earlier analysis of 587 of the donors. Specific HLA alleles were associated with over 15,000 TCR beta sequences at a false discovery rate of 0.05 in a later analysis. Most TCR sequences were seen in very few donors, while some public TCRs were found in many individuals. Compared with the roughly 700-donor mean, donors in an Asian-associated ancestry cluster had fewer N-insertions in productive TCRs, according to a later genetic analysis. Broadly in line with IMGT annotations, most TCR beta V segments showed up in productive rearrangements about 87% or about 30% of the time in an earlier analysis of several hundred of the donors. Linkage disequilibrium might explain the correlated functional status among segregating V segments, but an unknown experimental factor could not be ruled out. According to the authors, the approach could potentially be generalized to other disease states and immunological phenotypes. When HLA alleles, especially DR and DQ, strongly co-occurred, TCR associations were difficult to assign to individual alleles. The 87-base-pair reads could not distinguish some IMGT-functional V segments, including TRBV6-2 and TRBV6-3, so those segments were excluded. A few of the identified cytomegalovirus-associated TCR beta chains were confirmed in vitro to be specific for cytomegalovirus antigens. In the study, 164 TCR beta chains were listed as associated with cytomegalovirus. Most CMV-associated TCR beta chains appeared to be HLA-restricted in a later analysis, and the HLA associations seemed to be driven largely by CMV exposure. The classifier was reported to diagnose cytomegalovirus status with high specificity and sensitivity in both the original and validation cohorts. The sequencing pipeline was judged likely to have produced a cluster of highly shared sequence variants as a technical artifact. A later analysis found that HLA-associated TCR beta chains were more clonally expanded and had lower generation probabilities than equally common non-associated chains. For the cohort, immune exposure information was limited to CMV serostatus. According to a later analysis, parvovirus B19, influenza, CMV and Epstein-Barr virus appeared linked to several top co-occurrence clusters. Presence/absence analyses assumed roughly uniform sequencing depth across donors, an assumption that may not hold. In a later analysis, the rate of TCR association differed among HLA loci, with DRB1 alleles having the most associated TCRs and HLA-C alleles having the fewest. A further reported finding was that TCR beta sequences accurately predicted the HLA-A and HLA-B alleles for most subjects in the first cohort.

Receptor libraries were prepared by the immunoSEQ multiplex PCR assay. For the multiplex PCR, a mixture combining 60 forward primers for TCR Vbeta segments and 13 reverse primers for TCR Jbeta segments was used. Amplification of the CDR3 region of rearranged TCR beta genes was performed with a multiplex PCR assay on genomic DNA. On the Illumina HiSeq System, the amplified TCR beta libraries were sequenced as 87-base-pair reads. On the study's bioinformatics: A later analysis counted tens of millions of unique TCR beta chains across the 500 to 850 repertoires, and 10 million to 11 million of these chains were shared by at least two donors. A nearest-neighbor algorithm error-corrected the raw reads and collapsed the reads into unique sequences, merging closely related sequences to remove PCR and sequencing errors. Alignment of CDR3 sequences to IMGT reference sequences was used to assign V, D and J gene segments. For a sequence to be retained, a match of at least six nucleotides was required to both a V gene segment and a J gene segment. Rearrangements were called productive when the CDR3 lacked stop codons and stayed in frame with V and J; all others were non-productive. CDR3 was defined according to IMGT convention as the region running from the second conserved V-encoded cysteine to the conserved J-encoded phenylalanine. The earlier analysis of 587 of the donors excluded sequences that lacked an unambiguous match to a single V gene segment. An earlier analysis of a few hundred of the donors called V segments functional above 56.7% productive rearrangements and segregating when the between-donor standard deviation exceeded 5%. To diagnose cytomegalovirus status from the catalog of TCR beta chain sequences, a statistical classification framework was built. In a later analysis, TCR nucleotide sequences were compared against IMGT/GENE-DB human TR gene sequences so that V and J genes could be assigned. The TCRdist pipeline was used in a later analysis to assign CDR3 sequences and most-parsimonious VDJ recombination scenarios. In a later analysis, every TCR beta chain was defined by the combination of its CDR3 amino acid sequence and its V-gene family, and reads without a unique V-gene family were dropped. To address suspected cross-contamination and a sequencing artifact, a later analysis removed roughly 640 highly shared, low-generation-probability nucleotide sequences. In a later analysis, a clonal expansion index was calculated for each public chain from normalized within-repertoire ranks of inferred template counts. In a later analysis, generation probabilities were computed with a VDJ recombination model fitted to out-of-frame rearrangements, and the resulting probabilities were checked against IGoR. In a later analysis, hypergeometric tests were used to score TCR-TCR, TCR-HLA and TCR-CMV co-occurrence, with a repertoire-size bias correction applied to TCR pairs. A later analysis estimated false discovery rates by permuting HLA or CMV assignments 20 times. In a later analysis, co-occurring TCRs were grouped using DBSCAN, and TCRdist sequence similarity was added for clustering within HLA-allele-positive subsets. Repertoires with fewer than 30,000 or more than 120,000 public chains, plus five repertoires with anomalous nucleotide sharing, were excluded from co-occurrence clustering. TCRdb holds this immuneACCESS table with in-frame rearrangements only. Some clones are missing; in checked studies, unresolved V genes explain under half, and the rest has no known cause. Clonal size and the V and J genes are those of that table, whereas D and trimming came from the DNA. Within this sample are about 100,000 clones, with more than 65% of them counted one time only. More than 0.95% of the sample lies in the top ten.

The CDR3 runs 15 amino acids, cysteine and phenylalanine included. Only the CDR3 portion is preserved as DNA: 45 bases, with reading frame beginning at the first base. CDR1 SGHTA and CDR2 FQGNSA are derived from the germline V gene. The junction shows trimming of 4 bases on V and 4 bases on J, and the gene matches do not reach 7 bases of it. In total, 500 to 700 healthy bone marrow donors made up the cohort. At the time of sampling, all cohort members were nominally healthy, though unrecorded immune exposures were likely present. The donor tested CMV seronegative and was one of the 352 seronegative cohort members. Each donor provided a peripheral blood sample, and peripheral blood mononuclear cells were used for TCR beta sequencing. The Qiagen DNeasy Blood Extraction Kit was used to extract genomic DNA from the blood cell samples.

The sequencing sample was made of PBMCs. This receptor was taken from a woman aged 18-35 years in good health and CMV-seronegative. The chain couples TRBV7-2 to TRBJ1-2, and 9 junctional nucleotides match TRBD1. The DNA sequence is as follows: TGTGCCAGCAGCTCTCCGGACAGGGGAGGCTATGGCTACACCTTC. The encoded protein is CASSSPDRGGYGYTF.